The 18 T cell receptor beta chains reported below all come from one sample, sequenced in a study of Ad26.COV2.S vaccination and SARS-CoV-2 variants. Treatment noted: some 19 received Ad26.COV2.S at low or high dose, single or two shots; about 5 received placebo; per-sample allocation not given. Samples were taken on day 63 after the first vaccine or placebo injection. TCRdb's copy holds only in-frame clones and misses some; the assay was immunoSEQ multiplex PCR. Of more than 300,000 clones listed, just over 85% are singletons. The starting material was peripheral blood, obtained in a trial of Ad26.COV2.S vaccine versus placebo. All receptors come from a person aged 18-60 years who received the Ad26.COV2.S COVID-19 vaccine or a placebo.

J is TRBJ1-2 and V is TRBV5-6, with a possible D match to TRBD1 (5 bases). V was pared by 0 bases and J by 8 bases, with 11 bases between. Germline CDR1 reads SGHDT; CDR2 reads YYEEEE. The CDR3 covers 13 residues. As DNA, the CDR3 is TGTGCCAGCAGCTTGGTTAAGGGACGAGGCTACACCTTC. It codes for CASSLVKGRGYTF.

The rearrangement uses TRBV11-2 and TRBJ1-4; D remains ambiguous. Looked up from germline, CDR1 is SGHAT and CDR2 is FQNNGV. Trimming left V 2 bases short and J 8 bases short, with 12 bases between. The CDR3 is 14 amino acids. The CDR3 sequence is CASSLTSRVEKLFF. The CDR3 nucleotides are TGTGCCAGCAGCTTAACGTCTCGGGTGGAAAAACTGTTTTTT.

The CDR3 DNA sequence: TGTGCCAGCTCACCACCTAGCATGCTGACTGAAGCTTTCTTT. It specifies CASSPPSMLTEAFF. The chain uses TRBV18 and TRBJ1-1, with D unclear. Trimming removed 0 bases at V and 5 bases at J, with 10 bases between. CDR1 and CDR2 from the germline V gene are KGHSH and LQKENI. The CDR3 is 14 residues long.

This chain uses TRBV20-1 with TRBJ1-3; unclear D gene. Per germline, CDR1 DFQATT and CDR2 SNEGSKA (reference sequence). V lost 3 bases to trimming and J lost 0 bases, with 9 bases between them. The CDR3 covers 14 residues. This CDR3 reads CSASMESSGNTIYF. The CDR3 coding sequence is TGCAGTGCTAGTATGGAGAGCTCTGGAAACACCATATATTTT.

The chain links TRBV5-6 to TRBJ1-4, with D uncertain. The V gene's germline CDR1 is SGHDT and CDR2 YYEEEE. CDR3 length equals 15 residues. The ends were cut back, 2 bases at V and 7 bases at J, with 15 bases in the middle. As DNA, the CDR3 is TGTGCCAGCAGCTTTTGGGTCCGGGAGGGTGAAAAACTGTTTTTT. It specifies CASSFWVREGEKLFF.

This clone appeared a single time. The V and J genes are TRBV4-2 and TRBJ2-1; D is uncertain. This CDR3 comprises 15 residues. The germline V and J ends were trimmed by 1 base and 7 bases, with 14 bases remaining between them. Germline V gives CDR1 LGHNA, CDR2 YNFKEQ. The CDR3 region has the DNA TGTGCCAGCAGCCAAGGACCCGAGTTTGGAAATGAGCAGTTCTTC. Protein product: CASSQGPEFGNEQFF.

The CDR3 DNA is TGTGCCAGCAGCTTAAGGACAGGGAGGGAAGCTTTCTTT. This codes for CASSLRTGREAFF. The chain links TRBV5-6 to TRBJ1-1, with 8 bases aligning to TRBD1. V shed 2 bases and J 8 bases; nucleotides not matched to a gene: 5. This CDR3 is 13 amino acids long. Germline V gene data show CDR1 as SGHDT and CDR2 as YYEEEE.

The chain is built from TRBV9 and TRBJ1-4, with TRBD1 matching over 8 bases. Losses at the gene ends were 3 bases for V and 3 bases for J; bases not matched to a gene: 4. Germline V lookup: CDR1 SGDLS, CDR2 YYNGEE. This CDR3 region has 15 residues. DNA for the CDR3: TGTGCCAGCAGCGGTCGACAGGGGCCTAATGAAAAACTGTTTTTT. Residues: CASSGRQGPNEKLFF.

The chain couples TRBV10-3 to TRBJ2-3; D possibly matches TRBD1 or TRBD2 (5 bases each). Germline-derived CDR1 and CDR2 are ENHRY and SYGVKD. Trimming cost V 8 bases and J 1 base, with 10 bases left between them. The CDR3 length is 13 residues. The chain's CDR3 is CAIGGAGTDTQYF. The CDR3 nucleotides read TGTGCCATCGGGGGAGCGGGCACAGATACGCAGTATTTT.

V gene TRBV7-9 combines with J gene TRBJ1-1; the D is unclear. Trimming pared 1 base from V and 6 bases from J, leaving 18 bases between. The CDR3 loop spans 16 amino acids. The germline V gene encodes CDR1 SEHNR and CDR2 FQNEAQ (reference sequence). CDR3 amino acids: CASSLVGESVGAEAFF. CDR3 DNA: TGTGCCAGCAGCTTAGTTGGGGAAAGTGTAGGCGCTGAAGCTTTCTTT.

The rearrangement joins TRBV2 to TRBJ2-3; 7 bases map to TRBD1. With V trimmed by 8 bases and J by 4 bases, 9 bases remained unmatched. This CDR3 comprises 14 residues. Germline lookup yields CDR1 SNHLY and CDR2 FYNNEI. The CDR3, as DNA: TGTGCCAGCTCACCCGGGCAGGGGGCAGATACGCAGTATTTT. Translated: CASSPGQGADTQYF.

This chain links TRBV27 with TRBJ2-7; 10 bases agree with TRBD2. Germline V lookup: CDR1 MNHEY, CDR2 SMNVEV (reference sequence). The CDR3 has 17 amino acids. V was pared by 2 bases and J by 1 base, with 8 bases of the junction left unmatched. The DNA for the CDR3 is TGTGCCAGCAGTTTAAAGCGGGGGGGCGTTAGTTCCTACGAGCAGTACTTC. Translating gives CASSLKRGGVSSYEQYF.

This clone occurred once. The CDR3 DNA reads TGTGCCAGCAGCCGAAGCGGGGGGACCCCCTACGAGCAGTACTTC. Protein product: CASSRSGGTPYEQYF. This sequence joins TRBV3-1 (or the pseudogene TRBV3-2) and TRBJ2-7, with 9 bases lining up with TRBD2. CDR3 length equals 15 residues. Germline V CDR1 and CDR2: LGHDT, YNNKEL (reference sequence). V was pared by 4 bases and J by 2 bases, with 6 bases of the junction left unmatched.

The genes are TRBV4-1 and TRBJ1-2, with D unresolved. V lost 5 bases and J 2 bases, leaving 21 bases between the germline ends. CDR1 and CDR2 from the germline V gene are MGHRA and YSYEKL. The CDR3 contains 17 residues. The DNA of the CDR3 is TGCGCCAGCAGCTTAGCTCGGCCGTACGGGCTAAACTATGGCTACACCTTC. This gives the protein CASSLARPYGLNYGYTF.

CDR3 sequence reads: CASSNPANTIYF. CDR3 coding DNA: TGTGCCAGCAGCAACCCCGCCAACACCATATATTTT. V is TRBV21-1 and J is TRBJ1-3. TRBV21-1 is a documented pseudogene. The CDR3 totals 12 residues.

V gene TRBV3-1 (or the pseudogene TRBV3-2) combines with J gene TRBJ1-5, with 9 positions matching TRBD1. The germline CDR1 and CDR2 sequences are LGHDT and YNNKEL (reference sequence). V shed 4 bases, J shed 9 bases, and the junction held 7 bases outside the gene matches. The CDR3 is made up of 14 amino acids. The DNA for the CDR3 is TGTGCCAGCAGCCTTGGACAGGGGCATCGGCCCCAGCATTTT. Its translation: CASSLGQGHRPQHF.

The chain couples TRBV10-3 to TRBJ1-2; 11 bases align to TRBD1. V was clipped by 6 bases and J by 1 base; unmatched bases: 4. CDR3 length equals 15 residues. Germline assignment: CDR1 ENHRY and CDR2 SYGVKD. CDR3 coding DNA: TGTGCCATCAGGGGGGGACAGGGGGATAACTATGGCTACACCTTC. Translated, it gives CAIRGGQGDNYGYTF.

The CDR3 loop reads CASSLGPTGYF. In nucleotides, the CDR3 is TGTGCCAGCAGCTTAGGGCCGACAGGGTACTTC. The J gene is TRBJ2-7, the V gene TRBV7-9, with D maybe TRBD1 (6 bases). V shed 1 base and J shed 12 bases, with 10 bases lying between them. In germline, CDR1 is SEHNR, CDR2 FQNEAQ (reference sequence). The CDR3 length is 11 residues.